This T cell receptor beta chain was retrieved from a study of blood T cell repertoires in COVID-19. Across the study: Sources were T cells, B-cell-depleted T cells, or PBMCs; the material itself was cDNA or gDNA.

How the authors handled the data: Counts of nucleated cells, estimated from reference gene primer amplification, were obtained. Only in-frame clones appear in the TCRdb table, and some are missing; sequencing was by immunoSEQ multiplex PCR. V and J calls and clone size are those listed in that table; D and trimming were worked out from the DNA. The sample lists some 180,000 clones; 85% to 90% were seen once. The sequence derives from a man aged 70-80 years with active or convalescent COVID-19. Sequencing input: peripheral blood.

CDR3 residues: CASRDSDNYGYTF. The CDR3 coding sequence is TGTGCCAGTAGGGACAGTGATAACTATGGCTACACCTTC. The rearrangement links TRBV19 to TRBJ1-2; D may be TRBD1 (6 bases). The germline V gene has CDR1 LNHDA and CDR2 SQIVND (reference sequence). V shed 6 bases and J shed 1 base, with 9 bases lying between them. The CDR3 extends over 13 amino acids.